The rows below give T cell receptor beta chains drawn from one sample of a study of T cells in Graves' hyperthyroidism and ophthalmopathy. TCRdb re-called the multiplex PCR reads with MiXCR, one entry per CDR3 protein. The sample consists of hundreds of thousands of distinct CDR3 sequences, over 11% of them appearing once. Sequencing used blood. The receptors were gathered from a woman aged 25 to 39 with Graves' hyperthyroidism that later progressed to Graves' ophthalmopathy. CDR3s include the opening cysteine and the closing phenylalanine or tryptophan. The order of the fields is V gene, J gene, D gene, clone size, CDR3 DNA, CDR3 protein. D genes are given only for firm matches. Some rows mark clone size as missing; the rest say once, few, many or name a class of expanded clone.

TRBV29-1	TRBJ1-1	-	few	TGCAGCGTTCTGGGGGTATTGGGTACTGAAGCTTTCTTT	CSVLGVLGTEAFF
TRBV7-6	TRBJ2-5	TRBD2	-	TGTGCCAGCAGTTTGAGACTAGCGGGAAGTGGGGAGACCCAGTACTTC	CASSLRLAGSGETQYF
TRBV18	TRBJ2-2	-	many	TGTGCCAGCTCACTTGGACAGCTAAACACCGGGGAGCTGTTTTTT	CASSLGQLNTGELFF
TRBV7-8	TRBJ1-2	-	many	TGTGCCAGCAACTGGGCAGGTCGAGAAGGCGTGGAAGGCTACACCTTC	CASNWAGREGVEGYTF
TRBV28	TRBJ1-5	TRBD1	many	TGTGCCAGCCGAGAGGCAGGGGGGGGTGGCAATCAGCCCCAGCATTTT	CASREAGGGGNQPQHF
TRBV20-1	TRBJ2-2	-	-	TGCAGTGCTAGGGGACAAGACACCGGGGAGCTGTTTTTT	CSARGQDTGELFF
TRBV28	TRBJ1-2	-	many	TGTGCCAGCACCCTCAGGGGTGTTAACTATGGCTACACCTTC	CASTLRGVNYGYTF
TRBV20-1	TRBJ1-1	-	-	TGCAGTGCTAGCTGGCGGGGATTTTCTGAAGCTTTCTTT	CSASWRGFSEAFF
TRBV25-1	TRBJ1-3	TRBD1	once	TGTGCCAGCAGTGACCCTCTTGACAGGGACTCCAAGCACACCATATATTTT	CASSDPLDRDSKHTIYF
TRBV18	TRBJ2-1	TRBD1	few	TGTGCCAGCTCAGTTGACAGGGGGCTCCCTGAGGGGAATGAGCAGTTCTTC	CASSVDRGLPEGNEQFF
TRBV12-3/TRBV12-4	TRBJ1-4	TRBD1	-	TGTGCCAGCAGTAGCAGCGGGACAGGGAGGACTAATGAAAAACTGTTTTTT	CASSSSGTGRTNEKLFF
TRBV27	TRBJ2-7	TRBD2	few	TGTGCCAGCAGCAGACTAGCGGGACAGCCCTACGAGCAGTACTTC	CASSRLAGQPYEQYF
TRBV5-1	TRBJ1-4	-	many	TGCGCCAGCAGTCGTGAAGGGCCCGATGAAAAACTGTTTTTT	CASSREGPDEKLFF
TRBV19	TRBJ1-1	-	many	TGTGCCAGTAGTAACGGGGTATGGGCTGAAGCTTTCTTT	CASSNGVWAEAFF
TRBV12-3/TRBV12-4	TRBJ1-5	-	many	TGTGCCAGCAGTTGGGACGTCAATCAGCCCCAGCATTTT	CASSWDVNQPQHF
TRBV27	TRBJ1-5	-	-	TGTGCCAGCAGGGCGGGGGGCTTTCAGCCCCAGCATTTT	CASRAGGFQPQHF
TRBV2	TRBJ2-7	-	many	TGTGCCAGCAGGACAGCCCTGGAAGACGAGCAGTACTTC	CASRTALEDEQYF
TRBV6-1	TRBJ1-2	TRBD1	few	TGTGCCAGCAGCCACAGGGACAGGGGGCTCGGCTACACCTTC	CASSHRDRGLGYTF
TRBV6-1	TRBJ2-1	TRBD2	-	TGTGCCAGCAATGACGCCCGCCTAGCGGGAGCGAAGCAGTTCTTC	CASNDARLAGAKQFF
TRBV27	TRBJ2-7	TRBD2	many	TGTGCCAGCAGTTTGCCACCGGGGGGGGCAGGGGAATACGAGCAGTACTTC	CASSLPPGGAGEYEQYF
TRBV7-2	TRBJ1-1	TRBD1	-	TGTGCCAGCAACCCAGGACAGGGGACCACTGAAGCTTTCTTT	CASNPGQGTTEAFF
TRBV3-1	TRBJ2-2	TRBD2	many	TGTGCCAGCACTCCTAGCGGGAGTATGGGGGAGCTGTTTTTT	CASTPSGSMGELFF
TRBV5-1	TRBJ2-3	TRBD1	-	TGCGCCAGCAGCCCGACAGGGCGAACAGATACGCAGTATTTT	CASSPTGRTDTQYF
TRBV2	TRBJ1-2	TRBD1	-	TGTGCCAGCAACCGGGACAGGGGGATTATCCTCTATGGCTACACCTTC	CASNRDRGIILYGYTF